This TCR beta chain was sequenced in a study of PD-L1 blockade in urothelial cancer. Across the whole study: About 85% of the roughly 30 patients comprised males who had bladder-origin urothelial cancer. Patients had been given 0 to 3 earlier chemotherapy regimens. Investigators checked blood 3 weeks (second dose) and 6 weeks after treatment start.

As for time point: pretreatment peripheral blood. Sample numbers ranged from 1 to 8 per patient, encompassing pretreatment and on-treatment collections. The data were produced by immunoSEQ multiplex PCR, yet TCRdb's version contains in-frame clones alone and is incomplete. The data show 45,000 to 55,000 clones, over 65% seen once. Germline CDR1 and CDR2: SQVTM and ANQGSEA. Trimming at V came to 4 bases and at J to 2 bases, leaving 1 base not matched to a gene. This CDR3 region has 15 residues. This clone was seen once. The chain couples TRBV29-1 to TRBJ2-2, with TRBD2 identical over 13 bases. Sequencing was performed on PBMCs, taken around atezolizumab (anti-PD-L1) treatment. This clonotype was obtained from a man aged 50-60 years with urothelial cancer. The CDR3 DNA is TGCAGCGTTGGGACTAGCGGGAGTAACACCGGGGAGCTGTTTTTT. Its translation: CSVGTSGSNTGELFF.